This TCR beta chain comes out of a study of tumor-infiltrating lymphocytes in primary liver carcinoma. Constant-region priming of about 520 ng total RNA yielded TCR beta cDNA. A slightly modified ARM-PCR protocol with three nested multiplex PCR rounds produced these TCR beta libraries. Two initial PCR rounds of about 10 cycles each paired TRBV1-TRBV30 forward primers with a C-beta reverse primer. A single record per CDR3 protein comes from TCRdb applying MiXCR to the multiplex PCR reads. The repertoire includes 90,000 to 100,000 distinct CDR3 sequences, around two thirds of them detected once, and just over 9.5% sits in the top ten. Germline CDR1 is GTSNPN and CDR2 is SVGIG (reference sequence). The CDR3 has 12 amino acids. On this clonotype itself: A junction boundary mismatches the germline segment, possibly from a read error.

Co-extracting RNA and DNA was done with about 20-34 mg of unsorted bulk tissue as input. The source of this sequence is a woman between 55 and 75 years old with primary liver carcinoma and hepatitis B virus infection. V usage is TRBV30 and J usage is TRBJ1-3, with 7 bases identical to TRBD1. The specimen was liver tumor tissue from sampling region 5. Subset here: tumor region T5, tumor centre. The CDR3 DNA sequence: TGTGCCTCGAGGGGGCCTGGAAACACCATGTATTTT. It codes for CASRGPGNTMYF. The whole variable domain, remainder taken from reference TRBV30 and TRBJ1-3, is SQTIHQWPATLVQPVGSPLSLECTVEGTSNPNLYWYRQAAGRGLQLLFYSVGIGQISSEVPQNLSASRPQDRQFILSSKKLLLSDSGFYLCASRGPGNTMYFGEGSWLTVV.